The rows below give T cell receptor beta chains drawn from one sample of a study of T-cell reconstitution after alpha-beta-depleted transplantation in children. Using its own MiXCR run on the PCR reads, TCRdb lists one record per CDR3 protein. The sample consists of 150,000 to 250,000 distinct CDR3 sequences, about 6% of them appearing once. Sequencing used PBMCs, obtained before TCRalphabeta/CD19-depleted stem cell transplant. These receptors were collected from a girl under two years old with combined immunodeficiency, due to receive a stem cell transplant. Each CDR3 is given with its conserved first and last residue. D genes are given only for firm matches. Clone size is not always given. Where it is, it says once, few, many or a class for expanded clones.

j_gene: TRBJ1-2
v_gene: TRBV12-3/TRBV12-4
d_gene: NA
abundance: many
CDR3aa: CASSFPGAYGYTF
CDR3nt: TGTGCCAGCAGTTTTCCGGGGGCTTATGGCTACACCTTC

j_gene: TRBJ2-3
v_gene: TRBV29-1
d_gene: NA
abundance: NA
CDR3aa: CSVELLGAEDTQYF
CDR3nt: TGCAGCGTTGAATTGTTAGGGGCGGAAGATACGCAGTATTTT

j_gene: TRBJ2-4
v_gene: TRBV15
d_gene: NA
abundance: many
CDR3aa: CATSSPPTAYQYF
CDR3nt: TGTGCCACCAGCTCTCCTCCCACCGCTTATCAGTACTTC

j_gene: TRBJ2-3
v_gene: TRBV6-5
d_gene: TRBD2
abundance: many
CDR3aa: CASSYSIAGRGDTQYF
CDR3nt: TGTGCCAGCAGTTACTCGATAGCGGGAAGGGGAGATACGCAGTATTTT

j_gene: TRBJ2-6
v_gene: TRBV6-2/TRBV6-3
d_gene: NA
abundance: many
CDR3aa: CASTRLPGLFQVVGANVLTF
CDR3nt: TGTGCCAGCACCCGACTCCCTGGACTCTTCCAAGTGGTTGGGGCCAACGTCCTGACTTTC

j_gene: TRBJ2-5
v_gene: TRBV9
d_gene: TRBD2
abundance: many
CDR3aa: CASSVGGTGGETQYF
CDR3nt: TGTGCCAGCAGCGTAGGGGGGACGGGAGGAGAGACCCAGTACTTC

j_gene: TRBJ2-7
v_gene: TRBV6-2/TRBV6-3
d_gene: NA
abundance: few
CDR3aa: CASSYFGGRYEQYF
CDR3nt: TGTGCCAGCAGTTACTTCGGGGGCCGCTACGAGCAGTACTTC

j_gene: TRBJ1-4
v_gene: TRBV29-1
d_gene: NA
abundance: few
CDR3aa: CSAKDMYEKLFF
CDR3nt: TGCAGCGCCAAAGACATGTACGAAAAACTGTTTTTT

j_gene: TRBJ2-7
v_gene: TRBV15
d_gene: TRBD1
abundance: many
CDR3aa: CATSRDLGQAYEQYF
CDR3nt: TGTGCCACCAGCAGAGATCTAGGACAGGCCTACGAGCAGTACTTC

j_gene: TRBJ2-3
v_gene: TRBV6-5
d_gene: NA
abundance: many
CDR3aa: CASSYGRTDTQYF
CDR3nt: TGTGCCAGCAGTTACGGTCGGACAGATACGCAGTATTTT

j_gene: TRBJ2-1
v_gene: TRBV12-3/TRBV12-4
d_gene: TRBD2
abundance: many
CDR3aa: CASSPAGGPSYNEQFF
CDR3nt: TGTGCCAGCAGTCCGGCGGGGGGGCCATCCTACAATGAGCAGTTCTTC